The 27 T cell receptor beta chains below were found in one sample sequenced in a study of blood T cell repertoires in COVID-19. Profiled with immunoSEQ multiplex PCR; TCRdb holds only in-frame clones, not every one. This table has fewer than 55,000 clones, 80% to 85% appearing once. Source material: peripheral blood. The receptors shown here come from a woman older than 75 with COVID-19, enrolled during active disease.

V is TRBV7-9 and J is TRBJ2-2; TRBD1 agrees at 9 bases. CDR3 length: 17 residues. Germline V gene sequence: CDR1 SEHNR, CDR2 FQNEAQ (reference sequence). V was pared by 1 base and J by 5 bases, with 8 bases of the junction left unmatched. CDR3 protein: CASSLDSGQGLTGELFF. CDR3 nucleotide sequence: TGTGCCAGCAGCTTAGACTCTGGACAGGGGCTGACCGGGGAGCTGTTTTTT.

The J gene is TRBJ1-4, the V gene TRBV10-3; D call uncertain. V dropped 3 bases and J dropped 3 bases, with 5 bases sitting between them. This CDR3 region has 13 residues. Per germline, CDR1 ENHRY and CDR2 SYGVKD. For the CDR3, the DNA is TGTGCCATCAGTGAACAGTCTAATGAAAAACTGTTTTTT. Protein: CAISEQSNEKLFF.

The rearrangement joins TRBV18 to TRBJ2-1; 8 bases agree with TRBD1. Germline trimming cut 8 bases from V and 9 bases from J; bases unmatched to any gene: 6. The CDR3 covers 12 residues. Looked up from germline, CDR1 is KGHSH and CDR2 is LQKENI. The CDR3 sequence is CASLTDRGEQFF. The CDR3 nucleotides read TGTGCCAGCCTCACCGACAGGGGTGAGCAGTTCTTC.

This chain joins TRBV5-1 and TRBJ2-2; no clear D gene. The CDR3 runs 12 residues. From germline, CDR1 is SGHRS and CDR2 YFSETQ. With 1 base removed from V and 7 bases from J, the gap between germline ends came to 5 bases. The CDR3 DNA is TGCGCCAGCAGCTTGAACTACGGGGAGCTGTTTTTT. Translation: CASSLNYGELFF.

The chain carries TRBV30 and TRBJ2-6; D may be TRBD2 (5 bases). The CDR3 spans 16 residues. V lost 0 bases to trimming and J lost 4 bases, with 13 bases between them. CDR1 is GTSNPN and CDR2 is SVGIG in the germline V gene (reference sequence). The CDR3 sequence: CAWSVKGVAGANVLTF. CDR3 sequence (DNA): TGTGCCTGGAGTGTGAAGGGTGTAGCGGGGGCCAACGTCCTGACTTTC.

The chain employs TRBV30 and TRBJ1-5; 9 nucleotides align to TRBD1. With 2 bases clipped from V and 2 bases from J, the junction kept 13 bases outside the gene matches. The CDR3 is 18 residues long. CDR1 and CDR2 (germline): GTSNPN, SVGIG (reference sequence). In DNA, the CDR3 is TGTGCCTGGAGTACCGGGACAGGGACCTATATCGGCAATCAGCCCCAGCATTTT. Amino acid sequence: CAWSTGTGTYIGNQPQHF.

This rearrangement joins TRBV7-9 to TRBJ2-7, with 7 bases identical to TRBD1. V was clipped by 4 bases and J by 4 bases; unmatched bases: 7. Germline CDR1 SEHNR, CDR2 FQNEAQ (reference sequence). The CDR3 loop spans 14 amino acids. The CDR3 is CASSSQTGTYEQYF. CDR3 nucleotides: TGTGCCAGCAGCTCCCAGACAGGGACGTACGAGCAGTACTTC.

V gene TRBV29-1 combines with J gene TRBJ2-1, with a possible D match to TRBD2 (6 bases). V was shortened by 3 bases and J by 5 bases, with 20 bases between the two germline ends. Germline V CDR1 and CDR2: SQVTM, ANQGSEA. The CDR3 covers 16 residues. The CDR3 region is CSVEIGTLMWDNEQFF. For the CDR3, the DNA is TGCAGCGTTGAGATTGGGACTTTAATGTGGGACAATGAGCAGTTCTTC.

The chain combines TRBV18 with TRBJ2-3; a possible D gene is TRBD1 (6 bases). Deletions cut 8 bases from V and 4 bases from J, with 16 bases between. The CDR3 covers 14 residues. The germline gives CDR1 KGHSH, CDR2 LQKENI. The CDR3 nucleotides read TGTGCCAGCAAACAGGGAAACGGGGCAGATACGCAGTATTTT. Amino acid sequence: CASKQGNGADTQYF.

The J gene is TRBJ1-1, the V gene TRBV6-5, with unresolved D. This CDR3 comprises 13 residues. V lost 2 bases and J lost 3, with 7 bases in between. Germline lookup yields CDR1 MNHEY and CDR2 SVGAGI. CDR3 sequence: CASSYTVDTEAFF. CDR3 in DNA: TGTGCCAGCAGTTACACCGTAGACACTGAAGCTTTCTTT.

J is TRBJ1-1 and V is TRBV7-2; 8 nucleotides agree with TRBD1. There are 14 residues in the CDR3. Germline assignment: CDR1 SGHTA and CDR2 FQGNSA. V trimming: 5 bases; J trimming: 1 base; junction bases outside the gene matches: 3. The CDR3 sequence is CASSQGQENTEAFF. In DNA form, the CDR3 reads TGTGCCAGCAGCCAGGGACAGGAGAACACTGAAGCTTTCTTT.

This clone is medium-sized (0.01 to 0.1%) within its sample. CDR3 bases: TGTGCCAGCAGCTTAGATCCTCCTCTAGCGCGGTACGAGCAGTACTTC. Translation gives CASSLDPPLARYEQYF. The chain couples TRBV11-2 to TRBJ2-7, with D possibly TRBD2 on 6 matching bases. The CDR3 loop spans 16 amino acids. Deletions cut 0 bases from V and 4 bases from J, with 16 bases between. CDR1 is SGHAT, CDR2 FQNNGV, per germline.

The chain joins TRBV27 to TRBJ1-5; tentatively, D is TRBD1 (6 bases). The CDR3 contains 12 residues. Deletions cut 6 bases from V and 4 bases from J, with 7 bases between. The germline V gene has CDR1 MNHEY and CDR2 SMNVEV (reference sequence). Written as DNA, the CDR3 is TGTGCCAGCAGGAGGGGGAATCAGCCCCAGCATTTT. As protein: CASRRGNQPQHF.

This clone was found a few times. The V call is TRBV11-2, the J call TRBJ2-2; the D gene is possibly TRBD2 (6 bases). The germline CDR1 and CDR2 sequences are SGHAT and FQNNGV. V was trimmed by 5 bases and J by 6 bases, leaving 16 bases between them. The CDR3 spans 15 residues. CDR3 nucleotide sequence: TGTGCCAGCAGCCGTAGGAGGGAACAACCCGGGGAGCTGTTTTTT. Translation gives CASSRRREQPGELFF. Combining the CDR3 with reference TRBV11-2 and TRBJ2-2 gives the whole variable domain EAGVAQSPRYKIIEKRQSVAFWCNPISGHATLYWYQQILGQGPKLLIQFQNNGVVDDSQLPKDRFSAERLKGVDSTLKIQPAKLEDSAVYLCASSRRREQPGELFFGEGSRLTVL.

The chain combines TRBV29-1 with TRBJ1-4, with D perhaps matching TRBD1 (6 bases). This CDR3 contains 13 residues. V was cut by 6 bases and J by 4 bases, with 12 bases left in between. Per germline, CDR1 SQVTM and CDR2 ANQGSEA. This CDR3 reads CSVQGGINEKLFF. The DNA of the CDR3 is TGCAGCGTGCAAGGGGGTATTAATGAAAAACTGTTTTTT.

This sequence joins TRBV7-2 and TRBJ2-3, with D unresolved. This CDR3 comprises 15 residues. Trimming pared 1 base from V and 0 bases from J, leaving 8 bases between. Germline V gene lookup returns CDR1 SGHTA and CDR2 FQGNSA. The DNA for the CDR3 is TGTGCCAGCAGCTTAGTAAAATTTAGCACAGATACGCAGTATTTT. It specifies CASSLVKFSTDTQYF.

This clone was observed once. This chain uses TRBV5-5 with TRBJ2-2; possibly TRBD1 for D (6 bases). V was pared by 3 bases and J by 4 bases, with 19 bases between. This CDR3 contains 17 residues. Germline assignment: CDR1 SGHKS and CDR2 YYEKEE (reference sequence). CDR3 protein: CASSWAQSQGTTGELFF. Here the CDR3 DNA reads TGTGCCAGCAGCTGGGCTCAATCACAGGGAACCACCGGGGAGCTGTTTTTT.

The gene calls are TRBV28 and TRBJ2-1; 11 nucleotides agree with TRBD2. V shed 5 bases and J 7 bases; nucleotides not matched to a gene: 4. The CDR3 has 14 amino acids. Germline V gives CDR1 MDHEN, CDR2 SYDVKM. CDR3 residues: CASSGLAGYNEQFF. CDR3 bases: TGTGCCAGCAGTGGACTAGCGGGTTATAATGAGCAGTTCTTC.

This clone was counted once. The chain's CDR3 is CASSPSNRVRTEAFF. CDR3 DNA sequence: TGTGCCAGCAGTCCCTCTAACAGGGTGAGGACTGAAGCTTTCTTT. This chain joins TRBV28 and TRBJ1-1; the D gene is possibly TRBD1 (6 bases). The ends were cut back, 5 bases at V and 5 bases at J, with 18 bases in the middle. The CDR3 covers 15 residues. CDR1 is MDHEN, CDR2 SYDVKM, per germline.

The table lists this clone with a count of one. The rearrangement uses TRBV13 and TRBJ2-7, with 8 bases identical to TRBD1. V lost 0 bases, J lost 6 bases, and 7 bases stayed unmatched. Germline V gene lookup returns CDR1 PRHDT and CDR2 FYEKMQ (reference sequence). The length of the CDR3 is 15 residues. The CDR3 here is CASSLGGQGASEQYF. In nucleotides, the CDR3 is TGTGCCAGCAGCTTAGGGGGGCAGGGGGCCTCCGAGCAGTACTTC. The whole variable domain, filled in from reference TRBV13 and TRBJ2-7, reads AAGVIQSPRHLIKEKRETATLKCYPIPRHDTVYWYQQGPGQDPQFLISFYEKMQSDKGSIPDRFSAQQFSDYHSELNMSSLELGDSALYFCASSLGGQGASEQYFGPGTRLTVT.

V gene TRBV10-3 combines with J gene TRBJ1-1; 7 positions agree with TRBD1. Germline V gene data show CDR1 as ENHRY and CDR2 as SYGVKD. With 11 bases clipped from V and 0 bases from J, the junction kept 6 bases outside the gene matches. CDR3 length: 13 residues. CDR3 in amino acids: CAAQDRMNTEAFF. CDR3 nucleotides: TGTGCCGCCCAGGACAGGATGAACACTGAAGCTTTCTTT.

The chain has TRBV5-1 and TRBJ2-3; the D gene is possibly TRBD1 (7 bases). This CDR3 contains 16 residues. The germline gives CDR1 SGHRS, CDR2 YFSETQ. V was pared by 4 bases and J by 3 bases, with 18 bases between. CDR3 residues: CASSPRGGGGTDTQYF. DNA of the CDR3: TGCGCCAGCAGCCCACGAGGGGGCGGAGGGACAGATACGCAGTATTTT.

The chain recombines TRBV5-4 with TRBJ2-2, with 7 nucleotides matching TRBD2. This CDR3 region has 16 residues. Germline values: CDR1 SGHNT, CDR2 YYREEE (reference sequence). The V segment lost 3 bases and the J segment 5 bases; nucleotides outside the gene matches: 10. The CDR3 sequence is CASSSDGRARTGELFF. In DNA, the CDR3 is TGTGCCAGCAGCTCAGATGGGAGGGCGAGGACCGGGGAGCTGTTTTTT.

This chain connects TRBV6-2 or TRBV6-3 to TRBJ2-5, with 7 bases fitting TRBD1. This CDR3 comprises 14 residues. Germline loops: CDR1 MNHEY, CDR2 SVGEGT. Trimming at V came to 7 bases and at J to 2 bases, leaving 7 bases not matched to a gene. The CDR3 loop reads CASTPWGQQETQYF. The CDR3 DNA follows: TGTGCCAGCACCCCCTGGGGACAGCAAGAGACCCAGTACTTC.

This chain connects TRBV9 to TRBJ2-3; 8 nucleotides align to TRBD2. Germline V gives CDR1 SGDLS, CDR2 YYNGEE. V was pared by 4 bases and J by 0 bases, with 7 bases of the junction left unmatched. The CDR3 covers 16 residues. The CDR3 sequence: CASSPRLASSTDTQYF. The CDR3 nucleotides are TGTGCCAGCAGCCCGCGACTAGCGTCTAGCACAGATACGCAGTATTTT.

The CDR3 reads CATSKQGAYNSPLHF. The DNA for the CDR3 is TGTGCCACCAGCAAACAGGGGGCCTATAATTCACCCCTCCACTTT. The chain employs TRBV15 and TRBJ1-6, with 8 bases fitting TRBD1. Germline loops: CDR1 LNHNV, CDR2 YYDKDF (reference sequence). After removal of 4 bases from V and 2 bases from J, the junction contained 1 base not matched to a gene. The CDR3 runs 15 residues.

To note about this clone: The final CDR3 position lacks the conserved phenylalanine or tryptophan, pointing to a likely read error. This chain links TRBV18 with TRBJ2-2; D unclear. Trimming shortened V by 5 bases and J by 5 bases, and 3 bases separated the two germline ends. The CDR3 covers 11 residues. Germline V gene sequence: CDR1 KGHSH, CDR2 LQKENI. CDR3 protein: CASSMTGELFS. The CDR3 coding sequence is TGTGCCAGCTCAATGACCGGGGAGCTGTTTTCT.